This T cell receptor (beta chain) was identified in a study of T cells in Graves' hyperthyroidism and ophthalmopathy. Study-wide results and limits: The model made its ophthalmopathy prediction, and onset followed a median 6.5 months later.

For this clonotype: The antigen is undetermined.

Regions amplified from RNA transcripts were the TCR beta CDR3 regions. HTBI primers were used for first-round RT-PCR of the TCR CDR3. TCRdb re-called the multiplex PCR reads through MiXCR, storing one row per CDR3 protein. The profile shows about 620,000 distinct CDR3 sequences, roughly 16% of them singletons. With 10 bases clipped from V and 2 bases from J, the junction kept 3 bases outside the gene matches. Germline V lookup: CDR1 WNHNN, CDR2 SYGVQD (reference sequence). This CDR3 has 12 amino acids. Patients aged 18 to 65 had newly diagnosed hyperthyroidism lasting under 2 months. The specimen sequenced was blood. The receptor was isolated from a woman in her twenties or thirties with Graves' hyperthyroidism. The chain links TRBV10-1 to TRBJ2-3; 7 positions match TRBD2. Written as DNA, the CDR3 is TGCGCCATCAGCGGGACCACAGATACGCAGTATTTT. This encodes CAISGTTDTQYF.